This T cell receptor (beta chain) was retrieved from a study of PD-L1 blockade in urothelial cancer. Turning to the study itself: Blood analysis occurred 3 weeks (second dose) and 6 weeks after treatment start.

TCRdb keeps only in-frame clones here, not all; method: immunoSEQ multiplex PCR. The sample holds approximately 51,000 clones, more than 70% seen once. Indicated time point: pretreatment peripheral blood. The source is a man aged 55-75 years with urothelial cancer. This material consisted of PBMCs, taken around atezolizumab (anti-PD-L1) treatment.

In nucleotides, the CDR3 is TGTGCCAGTAGTATAGTATGGAGGGGCCCGGAAGCTTTCTTT. This gives the protein CASSIVWRGPEAFF. The V gene is TRBV19, the J gene TRBJ1-1; the D gene is possibly TRBD1 (5 bases). Germline CDR1 is LNHDA and CDR2 is SQIVND (reference sequence). Trimming removed 1 base from V and 8 bases from J, with 14 bases in between. The CDR3 loop spans 14 amino acids.